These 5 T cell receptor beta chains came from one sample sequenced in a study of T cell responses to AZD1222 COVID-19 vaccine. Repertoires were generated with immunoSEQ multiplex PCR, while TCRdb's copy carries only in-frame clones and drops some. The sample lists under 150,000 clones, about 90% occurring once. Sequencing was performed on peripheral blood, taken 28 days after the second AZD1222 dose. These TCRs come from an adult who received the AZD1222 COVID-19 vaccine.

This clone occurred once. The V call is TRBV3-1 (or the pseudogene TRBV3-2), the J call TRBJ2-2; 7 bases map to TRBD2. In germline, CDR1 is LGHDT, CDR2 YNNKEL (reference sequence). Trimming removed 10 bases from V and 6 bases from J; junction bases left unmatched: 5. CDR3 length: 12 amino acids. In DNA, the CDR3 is TGTGCCACTGGGGGGAGGGCCGGGGAGCTGTTTTTT. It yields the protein CATGGRAGELFF.

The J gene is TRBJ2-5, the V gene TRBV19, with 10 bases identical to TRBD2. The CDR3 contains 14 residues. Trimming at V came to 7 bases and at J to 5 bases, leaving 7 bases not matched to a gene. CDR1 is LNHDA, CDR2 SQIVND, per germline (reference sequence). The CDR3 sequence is CASNPGLAAETQYF. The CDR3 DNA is TGTGCCAGTAATCCTGGACTAGCGGCTGAGACCCAGTACTTC.

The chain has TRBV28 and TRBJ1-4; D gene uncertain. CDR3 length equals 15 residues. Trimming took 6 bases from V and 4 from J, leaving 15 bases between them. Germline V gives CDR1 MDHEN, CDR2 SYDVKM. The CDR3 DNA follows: TGTGCCAGCAGAGGATCTGGCGCAGGTAATGAAAAACTGTTTTTT. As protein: CASRGSGAGNEKLFF.

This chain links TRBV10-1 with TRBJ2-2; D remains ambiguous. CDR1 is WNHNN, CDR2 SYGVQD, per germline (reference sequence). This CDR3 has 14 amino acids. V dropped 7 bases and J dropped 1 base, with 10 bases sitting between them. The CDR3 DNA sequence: TGCGCCAGCATGATCGATCAGAACACCGGGGAGCTGTTTTTT. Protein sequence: CASMIDQNTGELFF.

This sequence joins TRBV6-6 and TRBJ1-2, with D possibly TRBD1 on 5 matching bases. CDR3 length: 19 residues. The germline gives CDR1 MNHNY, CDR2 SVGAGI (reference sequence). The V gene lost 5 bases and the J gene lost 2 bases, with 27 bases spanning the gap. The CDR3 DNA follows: TGTGCCAGCAGTCGCTCGGGTTCTGCTATGGGGCGGGGAAACTATGGCTACACCTTC. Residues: CASSRSGSAMGRGNYGYTF.